This TCR beta chain appears in the sequencing data of a study of T cell responses to AZD1222 COVID-19 vaccine. General study points: Targeting of unmutated variant regions was reportedly seen in nearly half of spike-specific TCRs. Regions 160-218 and 743-854 dominated among vaccine-associated CD4 TCRs spanning spike. Only a handful of AZD1222 recipients were seropositive at baseline.

Regarding this clone: As yet, its antigen is unknown.

The assay was immunoSEQ multiplex PCR, and TCRdb's table has in-frame clones only and misses some. Among some 150,000 clones listed, 80% to 95% were seen once. V gave up 7 bases and J gave up 1 base, with 19 bases separating them. The CDR3 extends over 16 amino acids. CDR1 MDHEN and CDR2 SYDVKM come from the germline V gene. The chain combines TRBV28 with TRBJ1-1; D might be TRBD1 (5 bases). The sequence came from an adult in good health. Sample: peripheral blood, taken on day 0 of MenACWY control vaccination. CDR3 sequence: CASNPYGGRPNTEAFF. The CDR3 DNA sequence: TGTGCCAGCAACCCCTACGGGGGGAGACCGAACACTGAAGCTTTCTTT. Full variable domain (missing parts from reference TRBV28 and TRBJ1-1): DVKVTQSSRYLVKRTGEKVFLECVQDMDHENMFWYRQDPGLGLRLIYFSYDVKMKEKGDIPEGYSVSREKKERFSLILESASTNQTSMYLCASNPYGGRPNTEAFFGQGTRLTVV.